What follows describes a single T cell receptor (beta chain). Its antigen is still unknown. TCR alpha and TCR beta cDNA libraries carrying sample barcodes and UMIs came from 5'RACE with constant-segment primers. TCRdb re-called the 5' RACE reads through MiXCR, storing one row per CDR3 protein. The data show about 470,000 distinct CDR3 sequences, with 25% seen just once and under 15% held by the top ten. This entry is derived from a study of T-cell memory formation after mild COVID-19. Turning to the study itself: TCR clustering was largely donor specific. Study observations and caveats: Second-wave clones reaching peak frequency on day 37 lacked confirmed SARS-CoV-2 specificity. Among contracting clones, CD4+ were mainly CM/EM and CD8+ enriched in EMRA.

In germline, CDR1 is MNHEY, CDR2 SMNVEV (reference sequence). Deletions cut 6 bases from V and 0 bases from J, with 11 bases between. CDR3 length equals 14 residues. The chain has TRBV27 and TRBJ1-1, with no clear D. This TCR derives from an adult woman who had mild COVID-19 (a few samples of this study predate the infection). Cell type and time point are not known. Sample: PBMCs or a T cell subset sorted from them (not recorded which). The CDR3: CASRVLGLNTEAFF. The CDR3 nucleotides read TGTGCCAGCAGAGTATTGGGGTTGAACACTGAAGCTTTCTTT.